The source of this T cell receptor beta chain is a study of T cells after yellow fever vaccination. Template switching by 5'RACE produced TCR cDNA, adding a universal primer site and UMIs. TCRdb analysed the 5' RACE reads with MiXCR anew, one entry per CDR3 protein. Of about 49,000 distinct CDR3 sequences in the sample, 7.4% were seen once. The CDR3 loop spans 13 amino acids. CDR1 SGHVS and CDR2 FNYEAQ come from the germline V gene. The V gene lost 5 bases and the J gene lost 7 bases, with 12 bases spanning the gap. Study observations and caveats: Within FACS-sorted repertoires, abundant clonotypes contaminating from the bulk population could be present. Clones that expanded after primary vaccination mostly reappeared after the booster (roughly 96% CD4, approximately 87% CD8). Of the clonotypes, a small share occurred in both CD4 and CD8 compartments.

This clonotype has a count of ten or more. As yet, its antigen is unknown. This sequence was found in a young man who received the YFV17D yellow fever vaccine. The V gene is TRBV7-6, the J gene TRBJ2-1; D ambiguous. Sequences were derived from CD8+ T cells sorted from PBMCs, sampled less than 16 days after the first yellow fever vaccination. The CDR3 here is CASSLSLGNEQFF. In DNA form, the CDR3 reads TGTGCCAGCAGCCTTAGCTTAGGGAATGAGCAGTTCTTC.